This T cell receptor (beta chain) was observed in a study of identical twins. Overall study results and limits: Insertion counts were lower in abundant cord blood beta clonotypes, a trend that memory repertoires did not show. Beta out-of-frame sequences displayed a weaker excess of sharing between twins.

With regard to this clonotype: Its antigen is not identified.

The CDR3 runs 15 residues. The ends lost 0 bases at V and 4 bases at J; junction bases unmatched: 5. In germline, CDR1 is WSHSY, CDR2 SAAADI. TCRdb called the 5' RACE reads again in MiXCR, with one record for every CDR3 protein. The top ten clones hold 4% to 5.5% of a sample with under 800,000 distinct CDR3 sequences, less than 25% of them seen once. The sample was also linked to a second study, of T cells expressing NK-cell markers.

This TCR came from a woman under 30 in good health. The rearrangement links TRBV10-2 to TRBJ1-1; 7 nucleotides line up with TRBD1. Sequenced sample: PBMCs. CDR3 in DNA: TGCGCCAGCAGTGAGTCGGGACAGTACGGCACTGAAGCTTTCTTT. Its translation: CASSESGQYGTEAFF.